The 20 T cell receptor beta chains in this list originate from one sample, sequenced in a study of blood T cell repertoires in COVID-19. TCRdb's table, derived via immunoSEQ multiplex PCR, lists solely in-frame clones and lacks some. Here the sample spans 150,000 or so clones, roughly 79% being singletons. Specimen: peripheral blood. The receptor source for this set is a human donor with acute or convalescent COVID-19. The donor label of this sample is uncertain.

V is TRBV14 and J is TRBJ2-5; TRBD1 might be the D (5 bases). Germline lookup yields CDR1 SGHDN and CDR2 FVKESK. The CDR3 spans 15 residues. The V gene lost 1 base and the J gene lost 5 bases, with 14 bases spanning the gap. The CDR3 spells CASSQVIKGWETQYF. CDR3 in DNA: TGTGCCAGCAGCCAAGTAATAAAGGGGTGGGAGACCCAGTACTTC.

The chain employs TRBV2 and TRBJ1-6; 8 positions match TRBD1. The V gene's germline CDR1 is SNHLY and CDR2 FYNNEI. J lost 7 bases, V lost 3 bases, and 5 bases had no gene match. The CDR3 sequence is 15 residues long. This CDR3 is CASSDRDRPNSPLHF. The CDR3 DNA sequence: TGTGCCAGCAGTGATCGGGACAGGCCAAATTCACCCCTCCACTTT.

The V gene is TRBV18, the J gene TRBJ2-2; TRBD1 aligns across 8 bases. Germline V CDR1 and CDR2: KGHSH, LQKENI. The CDR3 is 17 amino acids. V was clipped by 3 bases and J by 6 bases; unmatched bases: 12. CDR3: CASSPFSSGGSSGELFF. CDR3 coding DNA: TGTGCCAGCTCACCCTTTTCTTCAGGGGGCTCGTCCGGGGAGCTGTTTTTT.

This clone was detected once. This chain links TRBV9 with TRBJ1-2; TRBD1 agrees at 8 bases. J gave up 5 bases and V 4 bases, and 10 bases lay outside the gene matches. The CDR3 sequence is 15 residues long. Germline V CDR1 and CDR2: SGDLS, YYNGEE. The CDR3 is CASSTGQGANYGYTF. CDR3 in DNA: TGTGCCAGCAGCACCGGACAGGGCGCCAATTATGGCTACACCTTC. Together with reference TRBV9 and TRBJ1-2, the CDR3 gives the full variable domain: DSGVTQTPKHLITATGQRVTLRCSPRSGDLSVYWYQQSLDQGLQFLIQYYNGEERAKGNILERFSAQQFPDLHSELNLSSLELGDSALYFCASSTGQGANYGYTFGSGTRLTVV.

The chain combines TRBV15 with TRBJ1-5, with D unclear. Germline lookup yields CDR1 LNHNV and CDR2 YYDKDF (reference sequence). This CDR3 spans 13 amino acids. V dropped 8 bases and J dropped 3 bases, with 11 bases sitting between them. CDR3 nucleotides: TGTGCCACCGGAGGACTGCACAATCAGCCCCAGCATTTT. Residues: CATGGLHNQPQHF.

This clone was seen a few times. J is TRBJ1-2 and V is TRBV6-2 or TRBV6-3, with D possibly being TRBD1 (5 bases). The CDR3 sequence is 14 residues long. Trimming left V 3 bases short and J 5 bases short, with 13 bases between. Germline CDR1 and CDR2: MNHEY and SVGEGT. The CDR3 loop reads CASSYATAFYGYTF. In DNA form, the CDR3 reads TGTGCCAGCAGTTATGCGACAGCCTTTTATGGCTACACCTTC.

The CDR3 nucleotides are TGTGCCAGCAGGCAACAGGGGTGGGACACTGAAGCTTTCTTT. Its translation is CASRQQGWDTEAFF. The chain links TRBV6-6 to TRBJ1-1; the match to TRBD1 covers 7 bases. V shed 6 bases, J shed 3 bases, and the junction held 7 bases outside the gene matches. Germline CDR1 is MNHNY and CDR2 is SVGAGI (reference sequence). The CDR3 consists of 14 residues.

This clone was seen more than once but under ten times. This rearrangement joins TRBV2 to TRBJ1-2, with 9 nucleotides matching TRBD1. This CDR3 contains 15 residues. V gave up 7 bases and J gave up 3 bases; unmatched junction bases: 9. Germline V lookup: CDR1 SNHLY, CDR2 FYNNEI. The CDR3 region is CASINYRGRDYGYTF. CDR3 bases: TGTGCCAGCATTAACTACAGGGGGCGCGACTATGGCTACACCTTC. Together with reference TRBV2 and TRBJ1-2, the CDR3 gives the full variable domain: EPEVTQTPSHQVTQMGQEVILRCVPISNHLYFYWYRQILGQKVEFLVSFYNNEISEKSEIFDDQFSVERPDGSNFTLKIRSTKLEDSAMYFCASINYRGRDYGYTFGSGTRLTVV.

This clone appeared once. The chain employs TRBV10-1 and TRBJ1-5, with 7 bases fitting TRBD1. Germline values: CDR1 WNHNN, CDR2 SYGVQD (reference sequence). CDR3 length: 15 amino acids. V dropped 8 bases and J dropped 2; count of bases not matched to a gene: 9. The CDR3, as DNA: TGCGCCAGCTACGCTACAGGGGACCGCAATCAGCCCCAGCATTTT. This codes for CASYATGDRNQPQHF.

J is TRBJ2-1 and V is TRBV14; 13 nucleotides align to TRBD2. The V and J ends lost 3 bases and 8 bases, in that order; junction bases with no gene match: 10. The CDR3 covers 17 residues. Germline CDR1 reads SGHDN; CDR2 reads FVKESK. CDR3 DNA sequence: TGTGCCAGCAGCCAGCCTATGGGACTAGCGGGGTCAGATGAGCAGTTCTTC. It is translated as CASSQPMGLAGSDEQFF. Variable domain in full (rest from reference TRBV14 and TRBJ2-1): EAGVTQFPSHSVIEKGQTVTLRCDPISGHDNLYWYRRVMGKEIKFLLHFVKESKQDESGMPNNRFLAERTGGTYSTLKVQPAELEDSGVYFCASSQPMGLAGSDEQFFGPGTRLTVL.

This chain joins TRBV5-1 and TRBJ2-4; 8 nucleotides match TRBD1. Losses at the gene ends were 4 bases for V and 2 bases for J; bases not matched to a gene: 14. Germline assignment: CDR1 SGHRS and CDR2 YFSETQ. CDR3 size: 18 residues. CDR3 sequence: CASSRIKGQGLSKNIQYF. Here the CDR3 DNA reads TGCGCCAGCAGCCGTATAAAAGGACAGGGTTTGTCCAAAAACATTCAGTACTTC.

The V gene is TRBV5-1, the J gene TRBJ1-4; 10 nucleotides agree with TRBD1. The CDR3 extends over 16 amino acids. The J segment lost 2 bases and the V segment lost 4 bases, leaving 5 bases of the junction unmatched. From germline, CDR1 is SGHRS and CDR2 YFSETQ. CDR3: CASSKGQGPTNEKLFF. For the CDR3, the DNA is TGCGCCAGCAGCAAGGGACAGGGGCCCACTAATGAAAAACTGTTTTTT.

The rearrangement joins TRBV5-5 to TRBJ2-5; TRBD1 might be the D (6 bases). The germline V gene has CDR1 SGHKS and CDR2 YYEKEE (reference sequence). The CDR3 is 15 residues long. V gave up 4 bases and J gave up 4 bases, with 17 bases separating them. DNA for the CDR3: TGTGCCAGCAGCACAGGGTTGGGTGGGGGAGAGACCCAGTACTTC. Protein sequence: CASSTGLGGGETQYF.

The chain has TRBV7-9 and TRBJ2-3; 9 nucleotides align to TRBD2. The V and J ends lost 4 bases and 6 bases, in that order; junction bases with no gene match: 14. This CDR3 comprises 17 residues. Germline V CDR1 and CDR2: SEHNR, FQNEAQ (reference sequence). The CDR3 sequence is CASSYPPSGGPGDTQYF. The CDR3 DNA reads TGTGCCAGCAGCTACCCCCCCAGCGGGGGGCCGGGGGATACGCAGTATTTT.

The V and J genes are TRBV19 and TRBJ1-1; D gene uncertain. From germline, CDR1 is LNHDA and CDR2 SQIVND (reference sequence). V shed 5 bases and J shed 1 base, with 8 bases lying between them. The CDR3 is 13 residues long. Here the CDR3 DNA reads TGTGCCAGTAGTCTACGACAGAACACTGAAGCTTTCTTT. This gives the protein CASSLRQNTEAFF. Full variable domain (remainder filled in from reference TRBV19 and TRBJ1-1): DGGITQSPKYLFRKEGQNVTLSCEQNLNHDAMYWYRQDPGQGLRLIYYSQIVNDFQKGDIAEGYSVSREKKESFPLTVTSAQKNPTAFYLCASSLRQNTEAFFGQGTRLTVV.

The J gene is TRBJ1-6, the V gene TRBV19; the D gene is possibly TRBD1 (5 bases). This CDR3 has 17 amino acids. V dropped 7 bases and J dropped 7 bases, with 23 bases sitting between them. Germline CDR1 reads LNHDA; CDR2 reads SQIVND (reference sequence). The CDR3 sequence: CASTPGRNNRGNSPLHF. CDR3 DNA sequence: TGTGCCAGTACTCCTGGACGGAACAACCGGGGGAATTCACCCCTCCACTTT. The whole variable domain, remainder taken from reference TRBV19 and TRBJ1-6, is DGGITQSPKYLFRKEGQNVTLSCEQNLNHDAMYWYRQDPGQGLRLIYYSQIVNDFQKGDIAEGYSVSREKKESFPLTVTSAQKNPTAFYLCASTPGRNNRGNSPLHFGNGTRLTVT.

In its sample, this clone was seen many times. The chain recombines TRBV2 with TRBJ1-5, with TRBD1 matching 9 bases. The germline V gene encodes CDR1 SNHLY and CDR2 FYNNEI. The CDR3 has 15 residues. V dropped 3 bases and J dropped 5; count of bases not matched to a gene: 5. The CDR3 DNA is TGTGCCAGCAGTGACCGGGACAGGGTTGATCAGCCCCAGCATTTT. Amino acids: CASSDRDRVDQPQHF.

V and J are TRBV19 and TRBJ1-2; D remains unclear. CDR1 LNHDA and CDR2 SQIVND come from the germline V gene (reference sequence). The V and J ends lost 6 bases and 3 bases respectively, with 14 bases between them. The CDR3 consists of 14 residues. DNA of the CDR3: TGTGCCAGTAGGGCGTCCGGGAGGGACTATGGCTACACCTTC. It is translated as CASRASGRDYGYTF.

Concerning this clone: Within the sample, other DNA sequences also encode this same CDR3. The chain couples TRBV12-3 or TRBV12-4 to TRBJ1-2, with a possible D match to TRBD1 (5 bases). This CDR3 contains 12 residues. Trimming stripped 6 bases from V and 4 bases from J, with 9 bases between. CDR3 loop: CASSLTGYGYTF. Here the CDR3 DNA reads TGTGCCAGCAGCCTCACAGGCTATGGCTACACCTTC.

The V call is TRBV29-1, the J call TRBJ1-2; D is ambiguous. Germline CDR1 SQVTM, CDR2 ANQGSEA. The CDR3 has 13 residues. Between the trimmed V and J ends, which lost 5 bases and 6 bases, there was a span of 16 bases. CDR3 in amino acids: CSVRESHSHGYTF. The CDR3 DNA reads as TGCAGCGTTAGGGAGTCTCATTCTCATGGCTACACCTTC.